This TCR beta chain was documented in a study of blood T cell repertoires in COVID-19 (TCRdb year 2020). Study-level background: Collaborator samples came from the United States, Italy and Spain and covered acute and convalescent phases of COVID-19. The material from the prospective study consisted of cDNA or gDNA derived from T cells, B-cell-depleted T cells, or PBMCs. Deeply sampled blood TCRbeta repertoires from subjects exposed to, actively infected with, or recovered from COVID-19 were included in the dataset. The repertoires were made available in a free public database intended to serve as a resource for research on the immune response to SARS-CoV-2. Samples came from the ongoing ImmuneRACE study (first 160 participants) plus 1,254 subjects from 6 global collaborators. The sample metadata nearly always contained a de-identified subject ID, COVID-19 status, age in years and sex. Where available, HLA class I and class II types were taken from metadata supplied by the sample provider and were not determined by assay-based typing. Broader findings and caveats from the paper: The quantity of clinical and demographic metadata differed by source and by participant and was supplied without curation.

After removal of 3 bases from V and 6 bases from J, the junction retains 5 bases not matched to a gene. The CDR3 numbers 14 residues from cysteine through phenylalanine. The kept DNA is CDR3 alone, 42 bases in frame from the first base. Taken from the germline V gene, the CDR1 and CDR2 loops are SGHRS and YFSETQ. The immunoSEQ Assay, a bias-controlled multiplex PCR, was used to amplify TCRbeta CDR3 regions from genomic DNA. Per the source publication's procedure: The number of nucleated cells in each sample was estimated by amplification of reference gene primers within the assay. Sequence reads were collapsed and filtered to measure the absolute abundance of every unique TCRbeta CDR3 rearrangement. Productive Simpson clonality was computed per sample as the square root of Simpson's diversity index over productive rearrangements. TCRdb provides this immuneACCESS table in a form limited to in-frame rearrangements. Some clones are lacking; in checked studies, under half of them reflect an unresolved V gene, and why the rest are absent is not known. V and J calls and clone size are those listed in that table; D and trimming were worked out from the DNA. This sample holds 65,000 to 80,000 clones; 75% to 85% were observed only once. The ten largest account for 25% to 30% of the sample.

Each collaborating institution followed its own protocols to collect whole blood in K2EDTA tubes. For TCRbeta analysis, collaborators shipped samples in one of three forms: frozen whole blood, isolated PBMCs, or DNA extracted from either of those sample types. A remark on this clone: Its antigen specificity is not known. Qualities for individual bases were not recorded, and no much larger clone is one base off.

Sequencing used peripheral blood. The receptor chain draws on TRBV5-1 and TRBJ2-3; 9 central nucleotides agree with TRBD2. This receptor was identified in a human donor in a cohort sampled during active COVID-19. The CDR3 reads CASSSTSGRDTQYF. The base sequence is TGCGCCAGCAGCTCGACTAGCGGACGGGATACGCAGTATTTT.